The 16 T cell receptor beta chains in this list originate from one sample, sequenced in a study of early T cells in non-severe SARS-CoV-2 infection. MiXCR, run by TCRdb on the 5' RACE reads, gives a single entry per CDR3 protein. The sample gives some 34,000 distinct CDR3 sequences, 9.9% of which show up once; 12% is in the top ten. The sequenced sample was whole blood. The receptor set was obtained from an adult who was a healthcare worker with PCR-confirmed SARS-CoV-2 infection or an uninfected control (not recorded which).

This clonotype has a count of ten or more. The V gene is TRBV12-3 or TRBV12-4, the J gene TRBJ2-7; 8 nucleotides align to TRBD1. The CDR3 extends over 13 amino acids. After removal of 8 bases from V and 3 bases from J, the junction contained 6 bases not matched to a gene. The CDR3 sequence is CASRTGNVYEQYF. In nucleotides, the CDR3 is TGTGCCAGCCGGACAGGGAACGTCTACGAGCAGTACTTC.

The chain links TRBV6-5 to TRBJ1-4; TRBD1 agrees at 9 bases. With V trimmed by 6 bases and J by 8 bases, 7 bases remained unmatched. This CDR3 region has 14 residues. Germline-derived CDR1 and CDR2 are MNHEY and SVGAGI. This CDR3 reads CASSLGQGREKLFF. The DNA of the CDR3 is TGTGCCAGCAGCCTCGGACAGGGGAGGGAAAAACTGTTTTTT.

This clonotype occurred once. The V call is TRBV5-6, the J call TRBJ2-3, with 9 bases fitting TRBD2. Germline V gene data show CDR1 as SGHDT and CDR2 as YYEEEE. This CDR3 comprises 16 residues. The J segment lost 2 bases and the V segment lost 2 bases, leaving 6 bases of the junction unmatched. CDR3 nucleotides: TGTGCCAGCAGCTTCACTTGCGGGGGGGTCACAGATACGCAGTATTTT. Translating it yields CASSFTCGGVTDTQYF. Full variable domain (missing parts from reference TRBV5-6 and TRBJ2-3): DAGVTQSPTHLIKTRGQQVTLRCSPKSGHDTVSWYQQALGQGPQFIFQYYEEEERQRGNFPDRFSGHQFPNYSSELNVNALLLGDSALYLCASSFTCGGVTDTQYFGPGTRLTVL.

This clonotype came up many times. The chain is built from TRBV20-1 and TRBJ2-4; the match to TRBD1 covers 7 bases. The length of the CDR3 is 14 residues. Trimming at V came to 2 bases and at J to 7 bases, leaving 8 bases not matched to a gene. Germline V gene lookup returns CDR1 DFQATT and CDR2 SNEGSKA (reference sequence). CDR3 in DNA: TGCAGTGCTAGACCACCCGACAGGGTTAACATTCAGTACTTC. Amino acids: CSARPPDRVNIQYF.

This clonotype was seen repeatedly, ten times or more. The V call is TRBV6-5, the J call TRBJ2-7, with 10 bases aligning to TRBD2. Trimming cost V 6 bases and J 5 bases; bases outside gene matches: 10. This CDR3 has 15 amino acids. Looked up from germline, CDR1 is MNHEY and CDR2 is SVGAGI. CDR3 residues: CASRTPSGGRDEQYF. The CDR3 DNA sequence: TGTGCCAGCAGAACACCTAGCGGGGGAAGGGACGAGCAGTACTTC.

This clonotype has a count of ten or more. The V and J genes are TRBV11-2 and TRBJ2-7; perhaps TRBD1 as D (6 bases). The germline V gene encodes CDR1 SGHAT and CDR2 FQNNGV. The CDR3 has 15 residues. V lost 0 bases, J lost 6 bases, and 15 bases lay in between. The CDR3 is CASSLDYVDSVEQYF. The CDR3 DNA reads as TGTGCCAGCAGCTTAGATTACGTGGACAGCGTCGAGCAGTACTTC. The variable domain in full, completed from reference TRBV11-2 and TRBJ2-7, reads EAGVAQSPRYKIIEKRQSVAFWCNPISGHATLYWYQQILGQGPKLLIQFQNNGVVDDSQLPKDRFSAERLKGVDSTLKIQPAKLEDSAVYLCASSLDYVDSVEQYFGPGTRLTVT.

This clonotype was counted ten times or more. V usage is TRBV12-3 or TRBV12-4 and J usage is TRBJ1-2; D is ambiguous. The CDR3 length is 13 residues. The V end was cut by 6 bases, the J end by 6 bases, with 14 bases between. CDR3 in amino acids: CASSIQMTNGYTF. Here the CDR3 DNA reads TGTGCCAGCAGCATTCAGATGACAAATGGCTACACCTTC.

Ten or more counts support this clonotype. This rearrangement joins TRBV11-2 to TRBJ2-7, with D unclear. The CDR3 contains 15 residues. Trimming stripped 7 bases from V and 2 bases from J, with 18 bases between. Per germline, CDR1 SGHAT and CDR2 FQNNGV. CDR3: CASNRIGPGAYEQYF. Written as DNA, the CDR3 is TGTGCCAGCAACAGAATAGGCCCTGGCGCCTACGAGCAGTACTTC.

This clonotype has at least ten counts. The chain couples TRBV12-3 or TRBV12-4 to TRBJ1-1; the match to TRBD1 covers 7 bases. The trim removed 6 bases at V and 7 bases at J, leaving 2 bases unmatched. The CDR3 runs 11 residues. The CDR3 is CASRRQGEAFF. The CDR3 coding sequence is TGTGCCAGCAGGAGACAGGGTGAAGCTTTCTTT.

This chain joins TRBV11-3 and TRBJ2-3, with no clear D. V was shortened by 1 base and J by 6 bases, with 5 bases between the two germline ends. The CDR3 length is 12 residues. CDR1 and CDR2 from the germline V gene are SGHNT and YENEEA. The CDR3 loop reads CASSLAADTQYF. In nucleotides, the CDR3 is TGTGCCAGCAGCTTAGCGGCCGATACGCAGTATTTT.

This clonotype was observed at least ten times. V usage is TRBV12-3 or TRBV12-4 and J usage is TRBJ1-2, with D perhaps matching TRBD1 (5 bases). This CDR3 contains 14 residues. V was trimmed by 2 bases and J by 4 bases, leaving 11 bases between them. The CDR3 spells CASSLIQGGYGYTF. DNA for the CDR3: TGTGCCAGCAGTTTAATTCAGGGTGGCTATGGCTACACCTTC.

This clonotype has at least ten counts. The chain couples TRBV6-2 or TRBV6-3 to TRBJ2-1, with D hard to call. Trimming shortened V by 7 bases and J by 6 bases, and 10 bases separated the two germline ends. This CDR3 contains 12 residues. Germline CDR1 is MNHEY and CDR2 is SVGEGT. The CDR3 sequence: CASTDLRNEQFF. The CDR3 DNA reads TGTGCCAGCACTGACCTGCGCAATGAGCAGTTCTTC.

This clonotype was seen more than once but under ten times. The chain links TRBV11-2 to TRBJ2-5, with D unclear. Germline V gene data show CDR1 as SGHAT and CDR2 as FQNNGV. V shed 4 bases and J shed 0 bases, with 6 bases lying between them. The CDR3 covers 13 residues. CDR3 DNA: TGTGCCAGCAGCTCCATGTACCAAGAGACCCAGTACTTC. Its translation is CASSSMYQETQYF. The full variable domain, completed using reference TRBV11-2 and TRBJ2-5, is EAGVAQSPRYKIIEKRQSVAFWCNPISGHATLYWYQQILGQGPKLLIQFQNNGVVDDSQLPKDRFSAERLKGVDSTLKIQPAKLEDSAVYLCASSSMYQETQYFGPGTRLLVL.

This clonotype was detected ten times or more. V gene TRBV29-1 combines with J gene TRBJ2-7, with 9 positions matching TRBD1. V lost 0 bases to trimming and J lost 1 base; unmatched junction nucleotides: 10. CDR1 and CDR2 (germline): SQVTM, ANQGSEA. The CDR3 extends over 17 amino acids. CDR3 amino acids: CSVEDYSLGQGSYEQYF. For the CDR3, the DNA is TGCAGCGTTGAAGATTATTCGCTGGGACAGGGTTCCTACGAGCAGTACTTC.

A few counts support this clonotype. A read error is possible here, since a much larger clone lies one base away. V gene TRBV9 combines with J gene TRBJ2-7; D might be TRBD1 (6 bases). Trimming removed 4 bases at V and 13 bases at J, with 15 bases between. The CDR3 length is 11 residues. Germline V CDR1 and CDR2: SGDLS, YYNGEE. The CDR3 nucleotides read TGTGCCAGCAGCTTACAGGGCGCTGGATACTTC. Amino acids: CASSLQGAGYF.

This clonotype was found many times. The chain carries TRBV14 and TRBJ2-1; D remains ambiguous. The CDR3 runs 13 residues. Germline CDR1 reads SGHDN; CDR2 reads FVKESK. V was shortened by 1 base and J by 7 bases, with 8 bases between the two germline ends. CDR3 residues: CASSQVLGNEQFF. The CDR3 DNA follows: TGTGCCAGCAGCCAAGTGTTGGGGAATGAGCAGTTCTTC. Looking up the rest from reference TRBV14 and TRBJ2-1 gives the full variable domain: EAGVTQFPSHSVIEKGQTVTLRCDPISGHDNLYWYRRVMGKEIKFLLHFVKESKQDESGMPNNRFLAERTGGTYSTLKVQPAELEDSGVYFCASSQVLGNEQFFGPGTRLTVL.